Following are 17 T cell receptor beta chains from one sample sequenced in a study of blood T cells in healthy people across ages. Then a second PCR, running about 6 to 12 cycles, was carried out with a sample-barcoded 5' primer and a J-beta primer mix. Using its own MiXCR run on the 5' RACE reads, TCRdb lists one record per CDR3 protein. This sample yields about 650,000 distinct CDR3 sequences, of which about 51% are seen a single time; approximately 13% belongs to the top ten. Sequenced sample: blood. Every receptor here comes from a woman of 80 years or more in good health.

This clonotype has ten or more counts. The chain has TRBV5-1 and TRBJ2-3; a possible D gene is TRBD1 (6 bases). The CDR3 has 16 residues. Germline V gene data show CDR1 as SGHRS and CDR2 as YFSETQ. The V end lost 0 bases, the J end lost 6 bases, and 17 bases lay between the germline ends. CDR3 loop: CASSLDRDRILDTQYF. As DNA, the CDR3 is TGCGCCAGCAGCTTGGACAGGGATCGGATTTTGGATACGCAGTATTTT.

This clonotype appeared many times. The J gene is TRBJ2-7, the V gene TRBV7-2, with a possible D match to TRBD2 (6 bases). V lost 3 bases to trimming and J lost 2 bases, with 17 bases between them. Germline V CDR1 and CDR2: SGHTA, FQGNSA. There are 16 residues in the CDR3. CDR3 nucleotides: TGTGCCAGCAGCTTGAGGGGTGGGACTCTCGCCTACGAGCAGTACTTC. It specifies CASSLRGGTLAYEQYF.

This clonotype was observed at least ten times. The genes are TRBV27 and TRBJ2-7; no firm D call. Germline-derived CDR1 and CDR2 are MNHEY and SMNVEV (reference sequence). V lost 0 bases and J lost 3, with 9 bases in between. CDR3 size: 14 residues. The CDR3: CASSLSISIYEQYF. CDR3 coding DNA: TGTGCCAGCAGTTTATCGATTAGCATCTACGAGCAGTACTTC.

V and J are TRBV7-9 and TRBJ1-3; no reliable D call. The CDR3 loop spans 14 amino acids. Germline V gives CDR1 SEHNR, CDR2 FQNEAQ (reference sequence). The V and J ends lost 1 base and 0 bases respectively, with 4 bases between them. The CDR3 region has the DNA TGTGCCAGCAGCTTAGGACACTCTGGAAACACCATATATTTT. Amino acid sequence: CASSLGHSGNTIYF.

About this clonotype: A single base separates this from a much larger clone, so it may be a read error. The chain couples TRBV24-1 to TRBJ2-7; 7 bases are a match to TRBD2. Germline V CDR1 and CDR2: KGHDR, SFDVKD. There are 14 residues in the CDR3. V trimming: 9 bases; J trimming: 7 bases; junction bases outside the gene matches: 14. CDR3 region: CATQRAGAYNEQYF. CDR3 DNA: TGTGCCACCCAGAGGGCGGGAGCCTACAATGAGCAGTACTTC.

V and J are TRBV7-3 and TRBJ1-1, with 7 bases that match TRBD1. CDR1 is SGHTA and CDR2 is FQGTGA in the germline V gene. The CDR3 has 14 amino acids. The V segment lost 1 base and the J segment 5 bases; nucleotides outside the gene matches: 4. The CDR3 region has the DNA TGTGCCAGCAGCTTAAACCCGGGACAGACTGAAGCTTTCTTT. This sequence encodes CASSLNPGQTEAFF. The variable domain in full, completed from reference TRBV7-3 and TRBJ1-1, reads GAGVSQTPSNKVTEKGKYVELRCDPISGHTALYWYRQSLGQGPEFLIYFQGTGAADDSGLPNDRFFAVRPEGSVSTLKIQRTERGDSAVYLCASSLNPGQTEAFFGQGTRLTVV.

This chain connects TRBV30 to TRBJ2-7; 7 positions agree with TRBD1. This CDR3 is built from 14 residues. CDR1 and CDR2 from the germline V gene are GTSNPN and SVGIG (reference sequence). The V segment lost 2 bases and the J segment 2 bases; nucleotides outside the gene matches: 6. The CDR3 loop reads CAWSPGTATYEQYF. In DNA form, the CDR3 reads TGTGCCTGGAGTCCCGGGACAGCAACCTACGAGCAGTACTTC.

To note about this clonotype: This may arise from a read error, as a much more abundant clone is one base away. This chain links TRBV7-9 with TRBJ2-3, with 7 positions matching TRBD2. The germline gives CDR1 SEHNR, CDR2 FQNEAQ (reference sequence). The V segment lost 2 bases and the J segment 2 bases; nucleotides outside the gene matches: 13. The CDR3 sequence is 18 residues long. CDR3 nucleotide sequence: TGTGCCAGCAGCTTATCTCCGAGCCTAGCGGTCCACACAGATACGCAGTATTTT. Amino acid sequence: CASSLSPSLAVHTDTQYF.

The gene calls are TRBV10-2 and TRBJ1-2; 8 nucleotides line up with TRBD1. V gave up 5 bases and J gave up 3 bases; unmatched junction bases: 8. This CDR3 is built from 15 residues. Germline loops: CDR1 WSHSY, CDR2 SAAADI. CDR3 amino acids: CASSPGQDPYYGYTF. The CDR3 nucleotides are TGCGCCAGCAGTCCGGGACAGGACCCTTACTATGGCTACACCTTC.

As regards this clonotype: A read error may explain this, as a much larger clone is one base away. J is TRBJ1-1 and V is TRBV7-2, with D possibly TRBD1 on 6 matching bases. Trimming cost V 1 base and J 11 bases, with 20 bases left between them. The CDR3 loop spans 15 amino acids. Germline lookup yields CDR1 SGHTA and CDR2 FQGNSA. CDR3 nucleotide sequence: TGTGCCAGCAGCTTAGGGACAGAAACCTCAGTCGGGGCTTTCTTT. Its protein product is CASSLGTETSVGAFF. The whole variable domain, filled in from reference TRBV7-2 and TRBJ1-1, reads GAGVSQSPSNKVTEKGKDVELRCDPISGHTALYWYRQSLGQGLEFLIYFQGNSAPDKSGLPSDRFSAERTGGSVSTLTIQRTQQEDSAVYLCASSLGTETSVGAFFGQGTRLTVV.

The J gene is TRBJ2-3, the V gene TRBV3-1, with 10 positions matching TRBD2. Looked up from germline, CDR1 is LGHDT and CDR2 is YNNKEL (reference sequence). The CDR3 extends over 16 amino acids. V shed 4 bases and J 1 base; nucleotides not matched to a gene: 5. The CDR3 DNA reads as TGTGCCAGCAGCCTCCCGCTAGCGGGGGGCACAGATACGCAGTATTTT. Protein: CASSLPLAGGTDTQYF.

As regards this clonotype: Just one base apart from a much larger clone, this may be a read error. This chain joins TRBV3-1 and TRBJ2-1; 9 bases are a match to TRBD2. The CDR3 runs 16 residues. Per the germline V gene, CDR1 is LGHDT and CDR2 is YNNKEL (reference sequence). CDR3 coding DNA: TGTACCAGCAGCCAAGAAAGGCGGGGGGGCATAAATGAGCAGTTCTTC. This gives the protein CTSSQERRGGINEQFF.

This clonotype was detected many times. This CDR3 reads CSVEGTGPQQETQYF. DNA of the CDR3: TGCAGCGTTGAAGGGACAGGGCCGCAACAAGAGACCCAGTACTTC. The chain couples TRBV29-1 to TRBJ2-5; 8 bases agree with TRBD1. The junction had 6 bases not matched to a gene; V was cut back by 1 base and J by 2 bases. Germline V gene lookup returns CDR1 SQVTM and CDR2 ANQGSEA. The CDR3 is 15 amino acids. Variable domain in full (rest from reference TRBV29-1 and TRBJ2-5): SAVISQKPSRDICQRGTSLTIQCQVDSQVTMMFWYRQQPGQSLTLIATANQGSEATYESGFVIDKFPISRPNLTFSTLTVSNMSPEDSSIYLCSVEGTGPQQETQYFGPGTRLLVL.

Only one count was recorded for this clonotype. A much larger clone sits a single nucleotide away, making a read error possible. The V call is TRBV4-1, the J call TRBJ2-1; D is unresolved. There are 15 residues in the CDR3. Germline V gene sequence: CDR1 MGHRA, CDR2 YSYEKL. CDR3 amino acids: CASSSNLVDGNGQFF. The DNA of the CDR3 is TGCGCCAGCAGCTCGAATCTAGTTGACGGAAATGGGCAGTTCTTC.

The sample holds many counts of this clonotype. V is TRBV6-6 and J is TRBJ1-2, with D tentatively TRBD1 (5 bases). V lost 9 bases and J 0 bases, leaving 23 bases between the germline ends. The CDR3 spans 17 residues. Germline CDR1 MNHNY, CDR2 SVGAGI (reference sequence). In DNA, the CDR3 is TGTGCCAGTAATGAGCGATATCGGGGACGAACTAACTATGGCTACACCTTC. Amino acids: CASNERYRGRTNYGYTF.

This clonotype was observed once. CDR3 sequence (DNA): TGTGCCAGCAGAAGAGGGGCACGGGAAAAACTGTTTTTT. It is translated as CASRRGAREKLFF. V is TRBV25-1 and J is TRBJ1-4, with D maybe TRBD1 (5 bases). The CDR3 totals 13 residues. Germline V gene data show CDR1 as MGHDK and CDR2 as SYGVNS. V was cut by 6 bases and J by 8 bases, with 13 bases left in between.

This chain connects TRBV7-6 to TRBJ2-7; TRBD2 matches 9 bases. V dropped 0 bases and J dropped 6; count of bases not matched to a gene: 6. The CDR3 covers 15 residues. Looked up from germline, CDR1 is SGHVS and CDR2 is FNYEAQ. The CDR3 DNA sequence: TGTGCCAGCAGCTTAGCGGAAGTAGCGGGAGTCGAGCAGTACTTC. Amino acid sequence: CASSLAEVAGVEQYF.